In this sample, the clone carrying this T cell receptor beta chain turned up once. Its antigen is currently unknown. Germline CDR1 SGHNT, CDR2 YENEEA. The CDR3 sequence is 15 residues long. V gave up 5 bases and J gave up 0 bases; unmatched junction bases: 3. The record originates from a study of cytomegalovirus exposure and HLA in healthy donors. Points from the study as a whole: It was 150 to 200 TCR beta chains that were listed as cytomegalovirus-associated. In vitro, a few CMV-associated chains proved specific for CMV antigens.

Amplification used 60 Vbeta primers and 13 Jbeta primers. Clones were read by immunoSEQ multiplex PCR, and TCRdb kept only the in-frame ones, dropping some. The data contain approximately 120,000 clones, roughly 80% of them singletons. The clonotype was recovered from a female donor in good health and CMV-seronegative. The genes are TRBV11-3 and TRBJ2-2, with 7 positions matching TRBD1. The sample taken for sequencing was PBMCs. The CDR3 here is CASSPGTANTGELFF. The CDR3 region has the DNA TGTGCCAGCAGCCCTGGGACAGCGAACACCGGGGAGCTGTTTTTT.